This T cell receptor (beta chain) was sequenced during a study of blood T cell repertoires in COVID-19. Authors' methods: Counts of nucleated cells, estimated from reference gene primer amplification, were obtained. Repertoires were generated with immunoSEQ multiplex PCR, while TCRdb's copy carries only in-frame clones and drops some. Clone size and the V and J calls come from that table; the DNA yielded D and trimming. The sample records tens of thousands of clones, around 87% being singletons. This clone was detected only once. The origin of this receptor is a human donor with active COVID-19. The donor label of this sample is uncertain. Sequences were obtained from peripheral blood.

CDR3 coding DNA: TGCAGCGTTGTCTTCGGCCCGCCTCGGGACGAGCAGTACTTC. Its translation: CSVVFGPPRDEQYF. The V gene is TRBV29-1, the J gene TRBJ2-7; D gene unclear. The CDR3 contains 14 residues. The germline V gene encodes CDR1 SQVTM and CDR2 ANQGSEA. Trimming removed 4 bases from V and 5 bases from J, with 18 bases in between.